One sample yielded the 14 T cell receptor beta chains listed below, sequenced in a study of T cell responses to AZD1222 COVID-19 vaccine. The assay was immunoSEQ multiplex PCR, and TCRdb's table has in-frame clones only and misses some. There are roughly 140,000 clones in the sample; about 93% occur only once, and under 4% lies in the top ten. Sequenced material: peripheral blood, taken 28 days after the second AZD1222 dose. Receptors originate from an adult who received the AZD1222 COVID-19 vaccine.

The gene calls are TRBV3-1 (or the pseudogene TRBV3-2) and TRBJ1-1; weak D call: TRBD1 (6 bases). V shed 4 bases and J shed 9 bases, with 18 bases lying between them. CDR3 length equals 14 residues. In germline, CDR1 is LGHDT, CDR2 YNNKEL (reference sequence). CDR3 sequence: CASSPPRSQGKAFF. Written as DNA, the CDR3 is TGTGCCAGCAGCCCACCACGGTCACAGGGAAAAGCTTTCTTT.

V and J are TRBV6-6 and TRBJ1-1; 7 bases agree with TRBD1. The CDR3 spans 14 residues. Trimming cost V 10 bases and J 3 bases; bases outside gene matches: 11. The germline V gene encodes CDR1 MNHNY and CDR2 SVGAGI (reference sequence). Here the CDR3 DNA reads TGTGCCACCGCCCTGACAGGGTTGGACACTGAAGCTTTCTTT. This gives the protein CATALTGLDTEAFF.

This chain connects TRBV29-1 to TRBJ1-2; 7 bases are shared with TRBD1. The germline V gene has CDR1 SQVTM and CDR2 ANQGSEA. The CDR3 spans 13 residues. V dropped 1 base and J dropped 7; count of bases not matched to a gene: 6. CDR3 protein: CSVEGDRVGGYTF. The CDR3 DNA reads TGCAGCGTTGAAGGTGACAGGGTCGGTGGCTACACCTTC.

The gene calls are TRBV11-2 and TRBJ1-4; the D gene is possibly TRBD1 (5 bases). There are 15 residues in the CDR3. V lost 4 bases to trimming and J lost 0 bases, with 9 bases between them. Germline assignment: CDR1 SGHAT and CDR2 FQNNGV. CDR3 amino acids: CASSSDSATNEKLFF. CDR3 coding DNA: TGTGCCAGCAGCTCCGACAGTGCAACTAATGAAAAACTGTTTTTT.

The chain joins TRBV7-9 to TRBJ1-3; 7 bases match TRBD1. The CDR3 covers 16 residues. CDR1 is SEHNR and CDR2 is FQNEAQ in the germline V gene (reference sequence). The V segment lost 0 bases and the J segment 1 base; nucleotides outside the gene matches: 3. The CDR3, as DNA: TGTGCCAGCAGCTTAGCGGGACAGTATTCTGGAAACACCATATATTTT. This translates into CASSLAGQYSGNTIYF.

The gene calls are TRBV2 and TRBJ2-1; 10 bases are a match to TRBD2. Germline V CDR1 and CDR2: SNHLY, FYNNEI. The J segment lost 7 bases and the V segment lost 6 bases, leaving 9 bases of the junction unmatched. The CDR3 extends over 15 amino acids. The CDR3 DNA reads as TGTGCCAGCAGGGACCTAGCGGGAGCAGGTAATGAGCAGTTCTTC. Translation: CASRDLAGAGNEQFF.

The J gene is TRBJ2-1, the V gene TRBV27; 10 nucleotides line up with TRBD2. Germline V gene sequence: CDR1 MNHEY, CDR2 SMNVEV (reference sequence). V was clipped by 3 bases and J by 7 bases; unmatched bases: 9. CDR3 length equals 16 residues. CDR3 DNA sequence: TGTGCCAGCAGTTTTCTAGCGGGAGATAGGGAGAATGAGCAGTTCTTC. Amino acid sequence: CASSFLAGDRENEQFF.

CDR3 in amino acids: CATTTGAEDTEAFF. CDR3 nucleotides: TGTGCCACGACAACAGGGGCCGAGGACACTGAAGCTTTCTTT. The chain links TRBV10-3 to TRBJ1-1, with 7 nucleotides matching TRBD1. V shed 10 bases and J 3 bases; nucleotides not matched to a gene: 11. The CDR3 is 14 amino acids. Germline V gene sequence: CDR1 ENHRY, CDR2 SYGVKD.

This clone was recorded once. The rearrangement links TRBV18 to TRBJ2-1; weak D call: TRBD2 (6 bases). V was shortened by 4 bases and J by 13 bases, with 14 bases between the two germline ends. The CDR3 contains 12 residues. Germline V gene lookup returns CDR1 KGHSH and CDR2 LQKENI. The CDR3 nucleotides read TGTGCCAGCTCACGGACGGACTACCCACAGTTCTTC. Encoded protein: CASSRTDYPQFF.

This clone showed up just once. The rearrangement links TRBV20-1 to TRBJ2-1; D is uncertain. The V end lost 2 bases, the J end lost 5 bases, and 4 bases lay between the germline ends. Germline values: CDR1 DFQATT, CDR2 SNEGSKA (reference sequence). The CDR3 spans 11 residues. The DNA for the CDR3 is TGCAGTGCTAGACCTAACAATGAGCAGTTCTTC. Amino acids: CSARPNNEQFF.

The chain combines TRBV6-4 with TRBJ2-2; 8 positions agree with TRBD1. Per germline, CDR1 MRHNA and CDR2 SNTAGT. CDR3 length: 13 residues. With 8 bases clipped from V and 5 bases from J, the junction kept 4 bases outside the gene matches. CDR3 DNA sequence: TGTGCCAGCTCGGACAGGGTAACCGGGGAGCTGTTTTTT. Its protein is CASSDRVTGELFF.

The chain links TRBV6-4 to TRBJ2-6; tentative D call: TRBD1 (5 bases). Trimming shortened V by 3 bases and J by 0 bases, and 9 bases separated the two germline ends. The CDR3 consists of 16 residues. The germline V gene has CDR1 MRHNA and CDR2 SNTAGT. CDR3 in DNA: TGTGCCAGCAGTGAATCCGACAGCTCTGGGGCCAACGTCCTGACTTTC. As protein: CASSESDSSGANVLTF.

This clone is a singleton in its sample. This sequence joins TRBV25-1 and TRBJ2-7; TRBD1 aligns across 7 bases. Trimming at V came to 9 bases and at J to 2 bases, leaving 7 bases not matched to a gene. Germline V gene data show CDR1 as MGHDK and CDR2 as SYGVNS. The CDR3 length is 13 residues. CDR3 in DNA: TGTGCCAGTTCAGGGACAGCGACCTACGAGCAGTACTTC. Protein product: CASSGTATYEQYF.

The chain couples TRBV12-3 or TRBV12-4 to TRBJ1-4, with D possibly matching TRBD1 (5 bases). This CDR3 has 13 amino acids. V was cut by 4 bases and J by 7 bases, with 10 bases left in between. CDR3 nucleotide sequence: TGTGCCAGCAGTTACAGGCAGGGTGAAAAACTGTTTTTT. The encoded protein is CASSYRQGEKLFF.